The 22 T cell receptor beta chains presented below share a single source sample, sequenced in a study of blood T cells in healthy people across ages. A sample-barcoded 5' primer and a J-beta primer mix were used in a second PCR of about 6 to 12 cycles. TCRdb passed the 5' RACE reads through MiXCR, listing each CDR3 protein once. The sample includes around 670,000 distinct CDR3 sequences, about 28% seen only once; the top ten take around 14%. The specimen was blood. These receptors all come from a woman at least 80 years old in good health.

The J gene is TRBJ1-1, the V gene TRBV9, with a possible D match to TRBD1 (5 bases). The CDR3 has 13 amino acids. Germline V gene sequence: CDR1 SGDLS, CDR2 YYNGEE. V was clipped by 0 bases and J by 4 bases, with 7 bases between them. The CDR3 protein is CASSVEQATEAFF. The CDR3, as DNA: TGTGCCAGCAGCGTAGAACAGGCCACTGAAGCTTTCTTT.

V and J are TRBV30 and TRBJ1-3, with D perhaps TRBD1 (6 bases). The CDR3 is 13 residues long. The germline CDR1 and CDR2 sequences are GTSNPN and SVGIG (reference sequence). The V end lost 4 bases, the J end lost 1 base, and 8 bases lay between the germline ends. CDR3 residues: CAWMRGSGNTIYF. The DNA for the CDR3 is TGTGCCTGGATGAGGGGGTCTGGAAACACCATATATTTT.

This clonotype was seen ten or more times. The chain couples TRBV6-2 or TRBV6-3 to TRBJ2-6, with 7 bases fitting TRBD1. The ends lost 6 bases at V and 18 bases at J; junction bases unmatched: 8. Germline V gene data show CDR1 as MNHEY and CDR2 as SVGEGT. CDR3 length: 11 residues. This CDR3 reads CASRYQGQSTF. DNA for the CDR3: TGTGCCAGCAGATACCAGGGACAGTCGACTTTC.

This chain uses TRBV6-1 with TRBJ1-5; tentative D call: TRBD1 (6 bases). Germline CDR1 is MNHNS and CDR2 is SASEGT. This CDR3 is built from 15 residues. The V end lost 6 bases, the J end lost 5 bases, and 17 bases lay between the germline ends. The DNA for the CDR3 is TGTGCCAGCAGCGGTTCTCACGGGGGGCATCAGCCCCAGCATTTT. It specifies CASSGSHGGHQPQHF.

This clonotype has a count of ten or more. Since a much larger clone is just one base distant, this may be a read error. This chain connects TRBV9 to TRBJ2-5; 10 bases align to TRBD2. The trim removed 2 bases at V and 11 bases at J, leaving 12 bases unmatched. The CDR3 has 15 amino acids. Germline assignment: CDR1 SGDLS and CDR2 YYNGEE. The CDR3 reads CASSVSGGAVNEQYF. Here the CDR3 DNA reads TGTGCCAGCAGCGTGAGCGGGGGGGCCGTGAATGAGCAGTACTTC.

The CDR3 is CASSEDRSTYNEQYF. The CDR3 nucleotides are TGTGCCAGCAGTGAAGACAGATCTACCTACAATGAGCAGTACTTC. V is TRBV2 and J is TRBJ2-7; D remains ambiguous. The V end was cut by 1 base, the J end by 7 bases, with 17 bases between. The CDR3 runs 15 residues. CDR1 is SNHLY, CDR2 FYNNEI, per germline.

In its sample, this clonotype was seen a few times. A much larger clone differs from this one at a single base, so this may be a read error. This sequence joins TRBV6-1 and TRBJ2-5; 8 bases line up with TRBD2. Germline V gives CDR1 MNHNS, CDR2 SASEGT. With V trimmed by 4 bases and J by 0 bases, 4 bases remained unmatched. CDR3 length: 15 amino acids. CDR3 amino acids: CASSGGGSYQETQYF. The CDR3 DNA follows: TGTGCCAGCAGTGGCGGGGGGTCGTACCAAGAGACCCAGTACTTC.

This clonotype appeared many times. V usage is TRBV27 and J usage is TRBJ2-3, with D hard to call. V shed 5 bases and J shed 1 base, with 7 bases lying between them. The CDR3 consists of 13 residues. Germline CDR1 MNHEY, CDR2 SMNVEV (reference sequence). In nucleotides, the CDR3 is TGTGCCAGCAGTGAAAAACGCACAGATACGCAGTATTTT. Its translation is CASSEKRTDTQYF.

This clonotype was picked up a small number of times. CDR3 nucleotides: TGTGCCAGCAGCTTTCGCGGGGGGGTCCCCGAGCAGTACTTC. Translated: CASSFRGGVPEQYF. The chain employs TRBV5-8 and TRBJ2-7, with TRBD2 identical over 9 bases. The germline gives CDR1 SGHTS, CDR2 YDEGEE. The CDR3 is 14 amino acids. V was pared by 2 bases and J by 6 bases, with 6 bases of the junction left unmatched. Drawing the rest from reference TRBV5-8 and TRBJ2-7, the complete variable domain is EAGVTQSPTHLIKTRGQQATLRCSPISGHTSVYWYQQALGLGLQFLLWYDEGEERNRGNFPPRFSGRQFPNYSSELNVNALELEDSALYLCASSFRGGVPEQYFGPGTRLTVT.

This clonotype was detected many times. The chain uses TRBV7-3 and TRBJ2-6, with D possibly matching TRBD1 (6 bases). Trimming took off 2 bases at V and 12 bases at J, with 11 bases between the two ends. The CDR3 has 13 amino acids. In germline, CDR1 is SGHTA, CDR2 FQGTGA. Here the CDR3 reads CASSLQGSGVLTF. CDR3 DNA: TGTGCCAGCAGCTTACAGGGGTCGGGCGTCCTGACTTTC.

V and J are TRBV12-3 or TRBV12-4 and TRBJ2-1; no definite D call. This CDR3 is 13 amino acids long. Trimming removed 2 bases at V and 6 bases at J, with 8 bases between. CDR3 bases: TGTGCCAGCAGTTTACCAACACTCAATGAGCAGTTCTTC. This codes for CASSLPTLNEQFF.

This clonotype was counted a few times. This could be a read error, since a much larger clone is one nucleotide away. V gene TRBV2 combines with J gene TRBJ1-2; maybe TRBD1 (6 bases). Trimming cost V 1 base and J 8 bases, with 17 bases left between them. The CDR3 length is 15 residues. Germline V lookup: CDR1 SNHLY, CDR2 FYNNEI. CDR3 protein: CASSEVRQGQGGYTF. The CDR3 DNA reads TGTGCCAGCAGTGAAGTCCGGCAGGGGCAAGGCGGCTACACCTTC.

This clonotype was detected ten times or more. This sequence may be a read error, since a much larger clone differs from it by one base. The V and J genes are TRBV29-1 and TRBJ2-1; 9 bases are shared with TRBD2. The end of the DNA fits TRBJ2-7 better, so the J call may be wrong. The CDR3 covers 17 residues. Germline values: CDR1 SQVTM, CDR2 ANQGSEA. The CDR3 nucleotides are TGCAGCGTTGAAGGAGCTAGCGGGGCTACCTCCTACAATGAGCAGTACTTC. It translates to CSVEGASGATSYNEQYF.

This clonotype was found many times. This chain uses TRBV14 with TRBJ2-7; 8 nucleotides line up with TRBD1. V lost 4 bases to trimming and J lost 4 bases; unmatched junction nucleotides: 9. The germline V gene has CDR1 SGHDN and CDR2 FVKESK. There are 15 residues in the CDR3. The CDR3 nucleotides read TGTGCCAGCAGCCGAAGGACAGGGAGGAGATACGAGCAGTACTTC. Residues: CASSRRTGRRYEQYF. The full variable domain, its missing parts supplied by reference TRBV14 and TRBJ2-7, is EAGVTQFPSHSVIEKGQTVTLRCDPISGHDNLYWYRRVMGKEIKFLLHFVKESKQDESGMPNNRFLAERTGGTYSTLKVQPAELEDSGVYFCASSRRTGRRYEQYFGPGTRLTVT.

Many counts were recorded for this clonotype. The J gene is TRBJ2-1, the V gene TRBV5-1; either TRBD1 or TRBD2 may fit D (6 bases each). V dropped 0 bases and J dropped 6 bases, with 16 bases sitting between them. In germline, CDR1 is SGHRS, CDR2 YFSETQ. This CDR3 is 16 amino acids long. CDR3 nucleotides: TGCGCCAGCAGCTTGGTAGGCAGGGGAGGAATCAATGAGCAGTTCTTC. It translates to CASSLVGRGGINEQFF. Combining the CDR3 with reference TRBV5-1 and TRBJ2-1 gives the whole variable domain KAGVTQTPRYLIKTRGQQVTLSCSPISGHRSVSWYQQTPGQGLQFLFEYFSETQRNKGNFPGRFSGRQFSNSRSEMNVSTLELGDSALYLCASSLVGRGGINEQFFGPGTRLTVL.

This clonotype was counted at least ten times. The genes are TRBV10-3 and TRBJ2-1; D gene unclear. In germline, CDR1 is ENHRY, CDR2 SYGVKD. The CDR3 is made up of 11 amino acids. V was cut by 4 bases and J by 7 bases, with 5 bases left in between. The CDR3 spells CAISGKNEQFF. The CDR3 coding sequence is TGTGCCATCAGTGGAAAGAATGAGCAGTTCTTC.

The chain employs TRBV6-1 and TRBJ2-1; TRBD2 matches at 7 bases. The CDR3 is made up of 16 amino acids. Trimming at V came to 3 bases and at J to 7 bases, leaving 12 bases not matched to a gene. Germline V gene lookup returns CDR1 MNHNS and CDR2 SASEGT. DNA of the CDR3: TGTGCCAGCAGTGACAGAGGAACGGGAGGATGGAATGAGCAGTTCTTC. It is translated as CASSDRGTGGWNEQFF.

This clonotype was observed a handful of times. The junction departs from germline at one end; a sequencing error may be responsible. The chain has TRBV4-3 and TRBJ1-1; possibly TRBD1 for D (5 bases). Germline loops: CDR1 LGHNA, CDR2 YSLEER. This CDR3 comprises 15 residues. CDR3 sequence: CACSQDFQGNTEAFF. The CDR3 nucleotides read TGCGCCTGCAGCCAAGACTTCCAGGGGAACACTGAAGCTTTCTTT.

This rearrangement joins TRBV7-2 to TRBJ1-2, with a tentative D call TRBD1 (5 bases). The CDR3 consists of 14 residues. Germline V gene data show CDR1 as SGHTA and CDR2 as FQGNSA. V was pared by 5 bases and J by 8 bases, with 18 bases between. DNA of the CDR3: TGTGCCAGCAGCCCGAAAGCCCAGGGCAGAGGCTACACCTTC. It yields the protein CASSPKAQGRGYTF. Filled out from reference TRBV7-2 and TRBJ1-2, the complete variable domain reads GAGVSQSPSNKVTEKGKDVELRCDPISGHTALYWYRQSLGQGLEFLIYFQGNSAPDKSGLPSDRFSAERTGGSVSTLTIQRTQQEDSAVYLCASSPKAQGRGYTFGSGTRLTVV.

This clonotype showed up just a few times. The chain joins TRBV7-8 to TRBJ1-5; unclear D gene. CDR1 and CDR2 from the germline V gene are SGHVS and FQNEAQ. V was cut by 1 base and J by 0 bases, with 19 bases left in between. The CDR3 is 19 residues long. In DNA, the CDR3 is TGTGCCAGCAGCTTAGTGGGGAGAACGCTGCGGGATAGCAATCAGCCCCAGCATTTT. Protein: CASSLVGRTLRDSNQPQHF.

V usage is TRBV20-1 and J usage is TRBJ2-4; tentative D call: TRBD1 (6 bases). The J call is doubtful: the DNA matches TRBJ2-7 better. The CDR3 covers 15 residues. Looked up from germline, CDR1 is DFQATT and CDR2 is SNEGSKA (reference sequence). CDR3 DNA sequence: TGCAGTGCCCCATCAGCGGACAGTGGTACCTACGAGCAGTACTTC. Translated, it gives CSAPSADSGTYEQYF.

V is TRBV7-9 and J is TRBJ2-7; 7 positions match TRBD1. V was clipped by 4 bases and J by 0 bases; unmatched bases: 12. This CDR3 comprises 17 residues. Germline V gene sequence: CDR1 SEHNR, CDR2 FQNEAQ (reference sequence). The CDR3 is CASSSVKPGQSSYEQYF. The CDR3 region has the DNA TGTGCCAGCAGCTCGGTCAAGCCGGGACAGAGCTCCTACGAGCAGTACTTC.